The 2 T cell receptor beta chains below come from one sample, sequenced in a study of identical twins. TCRdb itself ran the 5' RACE reads through MiXCR, one entry per CDR3 protein. The sample yields roughly 750,000 distinct CDR3 sequences, around 20% seen once. These data were also reused for a study on T cells expressing NK-cell markers.

Source material: PBMCs. Every receptor here comes from a young woman in good health.

Written as DNA, the CDR3 is TGTGCCTGGAGTGCAGGGGGGAGGAGTGAGCAGTTCTTC. This gives the protein CAWSAGGRSEQFF. This rearrangement joins TRBV30 to TRBJ2-1, with D possibly being TRBD1 (7 bases). This CDR3 has 13 residues. The V and J ends lost 1 base and 9 bases respectively, with 13 bases between them. Looked up from germline, CDR1 is GTSNPN and CDR2 is SVGIG (reference sequence). Supplemented by reference TRBV30 and TRBJ2-1, the full variable domain reads SQTIHQWPATLVQPVGSPLSLECTVEGTSNPNLYWYRQAAGRGLQLLFYSVGIGQISSEVPQNLSASRPQDRQFILSSKKLLLSDSGFYLCAWSAGGRSEQFFGPGTRLTVL.

This clonotype came up a few times. The V call is TRBV15, the J call TRBJ2-3; D not resolved. The CDR3 runs 14 residues. Deletions cut 0 bases from V and 9 bases from J, with 13 bases between. Germline V gives CDR1 LNHNV, CDR2 YYDKDF (reference sequence). The CDR3 DNA reads as TGTGCCACCAGCAGAGATCGAGTAACCAGGACGCAGTATTTT. This codes for CATSRDRVTRTQYF.